This T cell receptor (beta chain) was found in a study of tissue T cells after allogeneic stem cell transplantation. This CDR3 region has 14 residues. After removal of 2 bases from V and 8 bases from J, the junction contained 1 base not matched to a gene. Per germline, CDR1 KGHPV and CDR2 FQNQEV (reference sequence). As for time point: mouse harvest day 14 after allogeneic transplant. Tail vein injection delivered 10^7 T-cell-depleted bone marrow cells and 10^6 splenic CD5+ T cells. Note on this clone: Any gene name here is a mouse gene name. Read coverage stops 1 residue before the CDR3 terminus; the germline J gene supplies the remainder.

TCRdb's copy holds only in-frame clones and misses some; the assay was immunoSEQ multiplex PCR. This sample has more than 4,000 clones, with 49% found just once. Sequencing input: lymph node tissue. The chain combines TRBV26 with TRBJ1-3; TRBD1 aligns across 12 bases. The source is a female BALB/c mouse given C57BL/6 T cells with graft-versus-host disease after an allogeneic hematopoietic cell transplant. CDR3 DNA, as far as it was read: TGTGCCAGCAGTCTGGGGACAGGGGGCGATACGCTCTAT. This codes for CASSLGTGGDTLY. The whole CDR3 protein reads CASSLGTGGDTLYF.